These 9 T cell receptor beta chains were sequenced from one sample in a study of shared clonotypes between healthy human individuals (TCRdb year 2020). CD8 naive samples were CD45RO-negative cells positively selected for CCR7, giving a CD45RA+CCR7+ population that excluded TemRA cells. Libraries were constructed by the immunoSEQ multiplex PCR assay. The table comes from immuneACCESS by way of TCRdb, which keeps in-frame sequences with V and J called. Part of the clones is missing from these tables; in studies checked, under half for an unresolved V gene and the rest for unknown reasons. For this sample the table gives over 800,000 clones, of which 80% to 95% were detected only once. Less than 25% of the sample is taken by the ten largest. The sample was naive CD8+ T cells sorted from blood. Reading the label with the study, this specimen's cell subset or site is: CD45RA+CCR7+. These receptors were taken from a man aged 30 to 39 in good health.

The CDR3 loop reads CASGPLTTGGLYEQYF. The CDR3 bases are TGTGCCAGCGGGCCCCTCACAACAGGGGGCCTCTACGAGCAGTACTTC. This sequence joins TRBV27 and TRBJ2-7, with 9 bases that match TRBD1. The V gene end was trimmed by 8 bases and the J gene end by 3 bases; junction bases not matched to a gene: 14. Germline assignment: CDR1 MNHEY and CDR2 SMNVEV (reference sequence). This CDR3 is built from 16 residues.

The rearrangement uses TRBV10-3 and TRBJ2-1, with a weak D call TRBD2 (8 bases). The CDR3 consists of 16 residues. Germline CDR1 reads ENHRY; CDR2 reads SYGVKD. CDR3 DNA: TGTGCATCGGGGGGACAGTCCGGGACTAGATCATGGGAGCAGTTCTTC. Residues: CASGGQSGTRSWEQFF.

The chain couples TRBV27 to TRBJ2-1, with TRBD2 matching 13 bases. The CDR3 runs 18 residues. The germline gives CDR1 MNHEY, CDR2 SMNVEV (reference sequence). Trimming at V came to 6 bases and at J to 2 bases, leaving 10 bases not matched to a gene. This CDR3 reads CASSLPAGLAGPYNEQFF. In DNA form, the CDR3 reads TGTGCCAGCAGCCTACCCGCGGGACTAGCGGGACCCTACAATGAGCAGTTCTTC.

The chain combines TRBV11-2 with TRBJ2-1; D not certain. The germline CDR1 and CDR2 sequences are SGHAT and FQNNGV. V dropped 4 bases and J dropped 3 bases, with 13 bases sitting between them. This CDR3 comprises 15 residues. The CDR3 loop is CASSSWVDVYNEQFF. CDR3 nucleotide sequence: TGTGCCAGCAGCTCTTGGGTGGACGTCTACAATGAGCAGTTCTTC.

The rearrangement links TRBV12-5 to TRBJ2-1; TRBD2 matches at 12 bases. V was clipped by 6 bases and J by 0 bases; unmatched bases: 3. CDR1 is LGHNT, CDR2 FRNRAP, per germline. This CDR3 has 16 amino acids. The CDR3 loop is CASGPSGRASYNEQFF. The CDR3 DNA is TGTGCTAGTGGACCTAGCGGGAGGGCCTCCTACAATGAGCAGTTCTTC.

This clone was detected once. The chain recombines TRBV7-9 with TRBJ2-1, with D unclear. Trimming pared 4 bases from V and 7 bases from J, leaving 20 bases between. Germline values: CDR1 SEHNR, CDR2 FQNEAQ (reference sequence). This CDR3 has 16 amino acids. Here the CDR3 DNA reads TGTGCCAGCAGCTATCAGGCCCGCAATCCTGTGAATGAGCAGTTCTTC. Translation: CASSYQARNPVNEQFF.

The chain is built from TRBV1 and TRBJ1-2; the tabulated D call, TRBD1, remains unverified against the DNA. TRBV1 is a known pseudogene. The CDR3 contains 12 residues. DNA of the CDR3: TGCACCAGCAGCCAAGACAGGGGTCGCTACACCTTC. This codes for CTSSQDRGRYTF.

The chain recombines TRBV7-8 with TRBJ2-1; TRBD2 matches 12 bases. With V trimmed by 0 bases and J by 4 bases, 10 bases remained unmatched. This CDR3 has 19 amino acids. Per the germline V gene, CDR1 is SGHVS and CDR2 is FQNEAQ. CDR3 residues: CASSLALASGRAFYNEQFF. In DNA form, the CDR3 reads TGTGCCAGCAGCTTAGCGCTGGCTAGCGGGAGGGCTTTTTACAATGAGCAGTTCTTC.

The V call is TRBV11-2, the J call TRBJ2-7; possibly TRBD1 for D (7 bases). The germline V and J ends were trimmed by 7 bases and 3 bases, with 22 bases remaining between them. The CDR3 is made up of 16 amino acids. The germline gives CDR1 SGHAT, CDR2 FQNNGV. As DNA, the CDR3 is TGTGCCAGCACCTCCGTCGTTTGGCAGGGGGGCTACGAGCAGTACTTC. Translating gives CASTSVVWQGGYEQYF.